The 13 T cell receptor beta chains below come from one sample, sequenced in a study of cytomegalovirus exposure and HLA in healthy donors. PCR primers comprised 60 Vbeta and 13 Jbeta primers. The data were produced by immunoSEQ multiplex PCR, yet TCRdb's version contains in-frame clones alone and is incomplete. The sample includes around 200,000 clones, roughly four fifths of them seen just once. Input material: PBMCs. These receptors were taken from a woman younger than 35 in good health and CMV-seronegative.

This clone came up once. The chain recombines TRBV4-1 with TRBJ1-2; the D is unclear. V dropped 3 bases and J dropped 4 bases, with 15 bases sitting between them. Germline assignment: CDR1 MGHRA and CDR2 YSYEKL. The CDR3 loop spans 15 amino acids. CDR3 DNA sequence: TGCGCCAGCAGCCAGGCCGAGCGGGGAGTCTATGGCTACACCTTC. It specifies CASSQAERGVYGYTF.

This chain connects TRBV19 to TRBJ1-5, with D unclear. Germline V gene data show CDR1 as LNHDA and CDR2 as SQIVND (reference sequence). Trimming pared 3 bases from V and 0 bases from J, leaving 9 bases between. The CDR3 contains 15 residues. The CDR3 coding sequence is TGTGCCAGTAGTATCTCAGGAAATAGCAATCAGCCCCAGCATTTT. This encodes CASSISGNSNQPQHF. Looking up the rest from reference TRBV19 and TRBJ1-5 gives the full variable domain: DGGITQSPKYLFRKEGQNVTLSCEQNLNHDAMYWYRQDPGQGLRLIYYSQIVNDFQKGDIAEGYSVSREKKESFPLTVTSAQKNPTAFYLCASSISGNSNQPQHFGDGTRLSIL.

The CDR3 loop is CASLCSRETQYF. DNA for the CDR3: TGTGCCAGCTTATGCTCCCGGGAGACCCAGTACTTC. The rearrangement links TRBV7-3 to TRBJ2-5; D remains ambiguous. The CDR3 consists of 12 residues. Trimming removed 8 bases at V and 5 bases at J, with 12 bases between. Germline-derived CDR1 and CDR2 are SGHTA and FQGTGA. Full variable domain (outside the CDR3, taken from reference TRBV7-3 and TRBJ2-5): GAGVSQTPSNKVTEKGKYVELRCDPISGHTALYWYRQSLGQGPEFLIYFQGTGAADDSGLPNDRFFAVRPEGSVSTLKIQRTERGDSAVYLCASLCSRETQYFGPGTRLLVL.

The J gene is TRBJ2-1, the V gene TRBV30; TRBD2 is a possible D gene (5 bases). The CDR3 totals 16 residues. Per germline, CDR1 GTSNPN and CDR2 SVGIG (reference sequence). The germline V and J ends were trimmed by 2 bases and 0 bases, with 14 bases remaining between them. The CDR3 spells CAWSHKSGVSYNEQFF. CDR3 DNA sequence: TGTGCCTGGAGTCATAAAAGCGGAGTCTCCTACAATGAGCAGTTCTTC.

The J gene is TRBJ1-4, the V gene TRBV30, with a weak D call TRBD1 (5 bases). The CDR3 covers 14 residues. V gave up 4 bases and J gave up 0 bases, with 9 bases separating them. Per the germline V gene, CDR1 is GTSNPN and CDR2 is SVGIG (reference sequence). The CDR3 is CAWTAGATNEKLFF. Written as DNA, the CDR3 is TGTGCCTGGACCGCGGGGGCAACTAATGAAAAACTGTTTTTT.

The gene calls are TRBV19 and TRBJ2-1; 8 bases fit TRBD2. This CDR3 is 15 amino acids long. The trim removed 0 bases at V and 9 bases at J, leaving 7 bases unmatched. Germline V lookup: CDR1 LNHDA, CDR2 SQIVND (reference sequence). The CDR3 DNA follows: TGTGCCAGTAGTATAGAGAGTCGGACTAGCTCTGAGCAGTTCTTC. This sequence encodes CASSIESRTSSEQFF. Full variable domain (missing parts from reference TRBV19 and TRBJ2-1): DGGITQSPKYLFRKEGQNVTLSCEQNLNHDAMYWYRQDPGQGLRLIYYSQIVNDFQKGDIAEGYSVSREKKESFPLTVTSAQKNPTAFYLCASSIESRTSSEQFFGPGTRLTVL.

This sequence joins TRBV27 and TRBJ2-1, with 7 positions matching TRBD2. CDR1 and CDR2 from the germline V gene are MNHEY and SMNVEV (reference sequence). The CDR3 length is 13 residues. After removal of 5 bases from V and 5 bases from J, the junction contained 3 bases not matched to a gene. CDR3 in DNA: TGTGCCAGCAGTAAGCTAGCGGACAATGAGCAGTTCTTC. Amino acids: CASSKLADNEQFF.

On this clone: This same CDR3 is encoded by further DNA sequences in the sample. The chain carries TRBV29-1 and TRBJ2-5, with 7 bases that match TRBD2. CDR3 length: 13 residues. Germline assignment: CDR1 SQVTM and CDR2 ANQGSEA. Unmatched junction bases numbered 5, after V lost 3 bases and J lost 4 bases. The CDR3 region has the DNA TGCAGCGTTGAGGAATCGGGGGGAGAGACCCAGTACTTC. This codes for CSVEESGGETQYF.

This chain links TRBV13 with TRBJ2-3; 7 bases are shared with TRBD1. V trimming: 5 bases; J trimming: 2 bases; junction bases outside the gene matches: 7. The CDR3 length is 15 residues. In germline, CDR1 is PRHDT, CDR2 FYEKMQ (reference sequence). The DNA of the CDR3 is TGTGCCAGCAGCCCCCAGGGGGAGATCACAGATACGCAGTATTTT. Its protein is CASSPQGEITDTQYF. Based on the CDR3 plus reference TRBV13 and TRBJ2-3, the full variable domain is AAGVIQSPRHLIKEKRETATLKCYPIPRHDTVYWYQQGPGQDPQFLISFYEKMQSDKGSIPDRFSAQQFSDYHSELNMSSLELGDSALYFCASSPQGEITDTQYFGPGTRLTVL.

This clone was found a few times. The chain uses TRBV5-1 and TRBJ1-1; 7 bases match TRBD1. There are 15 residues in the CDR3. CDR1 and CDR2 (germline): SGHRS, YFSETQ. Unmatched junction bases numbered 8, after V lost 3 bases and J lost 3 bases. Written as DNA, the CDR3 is TGCGCCAGCAGCTGGTCGGGACAGCGGGACACTGAAGCTTTCTTT. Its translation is CASSWSGQRDTEAFF.

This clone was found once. The CDR3 spells CASSRTGTSGKSTDTQYF. CDR3 nucleotide sequence: TGTGCCAGCAGCCGCACCGGGACTAGCGGGAAAAGCACAGATACGCAGTATTTT. J is TRBJ2-3 and V is TRBV7-9; TRBD2 agrees at 13 bases. CDR3 length: 18 amino acids. V lost 5 bases, J lost 0 bases, and 8 bases stayed unmatched. Germline V lookup: CDR1 SEHNR, CDR2 FQNEAQ (reference sequence).

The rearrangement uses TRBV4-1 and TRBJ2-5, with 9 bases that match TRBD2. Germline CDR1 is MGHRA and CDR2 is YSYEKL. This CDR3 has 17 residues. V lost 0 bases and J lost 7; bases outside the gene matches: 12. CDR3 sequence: CASSQDPGGRAVGTQYF. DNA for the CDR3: TGCGCCAGCAGCCAAGATCCAGGCGGGAGGGCCGTGGGGACCCAGTACTTC.

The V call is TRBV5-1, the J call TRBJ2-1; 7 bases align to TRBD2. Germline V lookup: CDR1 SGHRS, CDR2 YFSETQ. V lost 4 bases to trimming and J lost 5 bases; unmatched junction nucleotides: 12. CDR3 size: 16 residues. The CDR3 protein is CASSRRPSGLDNEQFF. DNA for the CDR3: TGCGCCAGCAGCAGACGGCCTAGCGGCCTGGACAATGAGCAGTTCTTC.